The present TCR beta chain was sequenced within a study of beta chain features in type 1 diabetes. Since all of the isolated RNA was reverse transcribed, expressed TCRB transcripts were what got sequenced. Clones were sequenced by immunoSEQ multiplex PCR, and TCRdb holds only the in-frame ones, with some missing. The data contain about 240,000 clones, approximately 15% of them seen just once; the ten biggest clones take up roughly 0.019%. Per the germline V gene, CDR1 is WSHSY and CDR2 is SAAADI. With V trimmed by 8 bases and J by 6 bases, 9 bases remained unmatched. This CDR3 is 14 amino acids long. Remarks on this clone: Its antigen is not known.

Study-wide findings and caveats: Sequencing from cDNA could over-represent high-TCR-expressing cells. In all four CD4+ subsets, TCRB CDR3 length was significantly, moderately reduced in type 1 diabetes.

Sequencing was carried out using naive CD4+ T cells from blood. This receptor was obtained from a man younger than 40 with type 1 diabetes. V and J are TRBV10-2 and TRBJ2-2; 7 bases map to TRBD1. CDR3 DNA: TGCGCCAGCGTAGACAGGGTCATAGCCGGGGAGCTGTTTTTT. Translated: CASVDRVIAGELFF.